The 30 T cell receptor beta chains reported below all come from one sample, sequenced in a study of T-cell memory formation after mild COVID-19. TCRdb itself ran the 5' RACE reads through MiXCR, one entry per CDR3 protein. Found here are 250,000 or so distinct CDR3 sequences, approximately 19% of them singletons; the top ten hold 23%. The sample comprised PBMCs or a T cell subset sorted from them (not recorded which). The receptors shown here come from a young man who had mild COVID-19 (a few samples of this study predate the infection). Cell type and time point are not known.

This clonotype was picked up a small number of times. The chain combines TRBV25-1 with TRBJ1-5; D perhaps matches TRBD1 (5 bases). The germline V and J ends were trimmed by 6 bases and 9 bases, with 12 bases remaining between them. Germline CDR1 and CDR2: MGHDK and SYGVNS. The CDR3 is 12 residues long. CDR3 protein: CASSRRGGPQHF. The CDR3 DNA sequence: TGTGCCAGCAGCCGGAGGGGTGGGCCCCAGCATTTT. Looking up the rest from reference TRBV25-1 and TRBJ1-5 gives the full variable domain: EADIYQTPRYLVIGTGKKITLECSQTMGHDKMYWYQQDPGMELHLIHYSYGVNSTEKGDLSSESTVSRIRTEHFPLTLESARPSHTSQYLCASSRRGGPQHFGDGTRLSIL.

The gene calls are TRBV6-4 and TRBJ2-2; 8 positions match TRBD1. Looked up from germline, CDR1 is MRHNA and CDR2 is SNTAGT. V dropped 6 bases and J dropped 7; count of bases not matched to a gene: 4. The CDR3 totals 13 residues. The CDR3 DNA is TGTGCCAGCAGCGCAGGGGGCCACGGGGAGCTGTTTTTT. Its translation: CASSAGGHGELFF.

The chain combines TRBV10-1 with TRBJ2-5; D is possibly TRBD1 (5 bases). Trimming took off 4 bases at V and 1 base at J, with 10 bases between the two ends. The CDR3 length is 14 residues. Germline CDR1 and CDR2: WNHNN and SYGVQD (reference sequence). The CDR3 DNA sequence: TGCGCCAGCAGTGGGGGCGGCCTCCAAGAGACCCAGTACTTC. Residues: CASSGGGLQETQYF.

CDR3: CASSPLGYLQGSGNTIYF. In nucleotides, the CDR3 is TGTGCCAGCTCACCACTAGGTTATCTTCAGGGGTCTGGAAACACCATATATTTT. V is TRBV18 and J is TRBJ1-3, with D possibly matching TRBD1 (6 bases). The CDR3 runs 18 residues. Germline CDR1 is KGHSH and CDR2 is LQKENI. Trimming removed 1 base from V and 1 base from J, with 17 bases in between.

This clonotype was picked up a small number of times. J is TRBJ2-7 and V is TRBV7-6; D is unclear. Germline CDR1 is SGHVS and CDR2 is FNYEAQ. The length of the CDR3 is 13 residues. Trimming stripped 1 base from V and 6 bases from J, with 10 bases between. CDR3 sequence: CASSLVVAGEQYF. As DNA, the CDR3 is TGTGCCAGCAGCTTAGTTGTAGCAGGCGAGCAGTACTTC.

The chain uses TRBV29-1 and TRBJ2-4, with a possible D match to TRBD2 (6 bases). V was shortened by 6 bases and J by 3 bases, with 18 bases between the two germline ends. Germline CDR1 reads SQVTM; CDR2 reads ANQGSEA. This CDR3 is 15 amino acids long. This CDR3 is CSVTPLAIGKNIQYF. CDR3 DNA: TGCAGCGTAACCCCTCTAGCGATTGGCAAAAACATTCAGTACTTC.

V and J are TRBV4-3 and TRBJ1-2, with a possible D match to TRBD1 (5 bases). CDR3 length: 14 residues. The V and J ends lost 7 bases and 4 bases respectively, with 16 bases between them. Germline V gene lookup returns CDR1 LGHNA and CDR2 YSLEER. Written as DNA, the CDR3 is TGCGCCAGCACGCTCGAGCGAGGGACCTATGGCTACACCTTC. Its protein product is CASTLERGTYGYTF.

J is TRBJ1-4 and V is TRBV12-3 or TRBV12-4; 8 bases are shared with TRBD1. Losses at the gene ends were 0 bases for V and 10 bases for J; bases not matched to a gene: 10. The CDR3 runs to 16 residues. CDR3 DNA sequence: TGTGCCAGCAGTTTAGCGCTGGGCGGGACAGGTCGAAAACTGTTTTTT. Protein product: CASSLALGGTGRKLFF.

The rearrangement uses TRBV11-1 and TRBJ2-5; 9 bases agree with TRBD2. Germline CDR1 reads SGHAT; CDR2 reads FQDESV (reference sequence). The V and J ends lost 5 bases and 3 bases, in that order; junction bases with no gene match: 7. The CDR3 length is 15 residues. CDR3 sequence reads: CASSPSPSGEETQYF. The CDR3, as DNA: TGTGCCAGCAGCCCAAGTCCTAGCGGGGAAGAGACCCAGTACTTC.

The V call is TRBV5-1, the J call TRBJ2-5, with a possible D match to TRBD1 (7 bases). Germline CDR1 is SGHRS and CDR2 is YFSETQ. Trimming pared 4 bases from V and 5 bases from J, leaving 18 bases between. The CDR3 is made up of 15 amino acids. The CDR3 loop is CASSSLGGGMETQYF. The DNA of the CDR3 is TGCGCCAGCAGCAGCTTAGGGGGCGGGATGGAGACCCAGTACTTC.

This clonotype appeared many times. This chain connects TRBV20-1 to TRBJ2-3; 7 bases map to TRBD1. This CDR3 comprises 12 residues. CDR1 DFQATT and CDR2 SNEGSKA come from the germline V gene (reference sequence). V lost 6 bases, J lost 4 bases, and 4 bases stayed unmatched. CDR3 bases: TGCAGTGCACCGACAGGGTCAGATACGCAGTATTTT. Translating gives CSAPTGSDTQYF.

The chain combines TRBV4-1 with TRBJ1-3; TRBD1 might be the D (5 bases). Germline CDR1 reads MGHRA; CDR2 reads YSYEKL. V was pared by 0 bases and J by 4 bases, with 10 bases between. The CDR3 runs to 15 residues. The CDR3 here is CASSQEDTEGNTIYF. The CDR3, as DNA: TGCGCCAGCAGCCAAGAGGACACGGAGGGAAACACCATATATTTT.

There are a few counts of this clonotype. The chain is built from TRBV4-1 and TRBJ2-2, with unresolved D. The CDR3 length is 16 residues. Trimming cost V 1 base and J 2 bases, with 11 bases left between them. Germline V gene data show CDR1 as MGHRA and CDR2 as YSYEKL. The CDR3 DNA reads TGCGCCAGCAGCCAAGGAGTAGATTCTAACACCGGGGAGCTGTTTTTT. This translates into CASSQGVDSNTGELFF.

The V and J genes are TRBV4-1 and TRBJ1-5; D is unclear. Germline loops: CDR1 MGHRA, CDR2 YSYEKL. V lost 1 base and J 0 bases, leaving 7 bases between the germline ends. This CDR3 has 15 residues. DNA of the CDR3: TGCGCCAGCAGCCAAGTCGGAGATAGCAATCAGCCCCAGCATTTT. Its translation: CASSQVGDSNQPQHF.

The chain recombines TRBV6-5 with TRBJ2-3, with D unclear. The CDR3 runs 15 residues. Trimming pared 0 bases from V and 5 bases from J, leaving 12 bases between. Germline V gene lookup returns CDR1 MNHEY and CDR2 SVGAGI. CDR3 region: CASSYSLSSGDTQYF. The CDR3 DNA reads as TGTGCCAGCAGTTACTCGCTGTCTAGTGGAGATACGCAGTATTTT.

Ten or more counts support this clonotype. This chain uses TRBV30 with TRBJ1-6; D remains ambiguous. Trimming took 2 bases from V and 0 from J, leaving 2 bases between them. The CDR3 contains 13 residues. Germline lookup yields CDR1 GTSNPN and CDR2 SVGIG (reference sequence). The CDR3 reads CAWSNSYNSPLHF. CDR3 nucleotide sequence: TGTGCCTGGAGTAACTCCTATAATTCACCCCTCCACTTT.

This clonotype was counted only a few times. The chain couples TRBV2 to TRBJ1-2, with TRBD1 as a possible D gene (6 bases). V was trimmed by 2 bases and J by 4 bases, leaving 14 bases between them. The germline CDR1 and CDR2 sequences are SNHLY and FYNNEI. The CDR3 consists of 15 residues. The CDR3 here is CASSEFKGHPYGYTF. The CDR3 DNA sequence: TGTGCCAGCAGTGAATTTAAGGGACACCCCTATGGCTACACCTTC.

This clonotype was counted many times. The CDR3 DNA reads TGTGCCAGCAGCGGAAAACCGGGACAGGGTTCCTACGAGCAGTACGTC. Translated, it gives CASSGKPGQGSYEQYV. J is TRBJ2-7 and V is TRBV5-5, with 9 bases that match TRBD1. The junction had 9 bases not matched to a gene; V was cut back by 4 bases and J by 1 base. The CDR3 runs to 16 residues. Per germline, CDR1 SGHKS and CDR2 YYEKEE (reference sequence).

This clonotype appeared many times. The gene calls are TRBV4-3 and TRBJ1-6; no clear D gene. The germline CDR1 and CDR2 sequences are LGHNA and YSLEER. Trimming shortened V by 0 bases and J by 6 bases, and 9 bases separated the two germline ends. The CDR3 consists of 15 residues. The CDR3 sequence: CASSQDTGSNSPLHF. The CDR3 nucleotides are TGCGCCAGCAGCCAAGATACTGGGAGTAATTCACCCCTCCACTTT.

The chain combines TRBV11-2 with TRBJ2-3; the match to TRBD2 covers 7 bases. The CDR3 sequence is 14 residues long. Looked up from germline, CDR1 is SGHAT and CDR2 is FQNNGV. The J segment lost 6 bases and the V segment lost 5 bases, leaving 8 bases of the junction unmatched. The CDR3 coding sequence is TGTGCCAGCAGCCCTCAGTGGGGGGGGGATACGCAGTATTTT. Translating gives CASSPQWGGDTQYF.

This clonotype was counted once. V gene TRBV12-3 or TRBV12-4 combines with J gene TRBJ2-3, with a tentative D call TRBD2 (6 bases). This CDR3 has 14 residues. V gave up 6 bases and J gave up 3 bases, with 13 bases separating them. CDR3 in DNA: TGTGCCAGCAGCGCCGGGACTTCAACAGATACGCAGTATTTT. Its translation: CASSAGTSTDTQYF.

This clonotype turned up a few times. The gene calls are TRBV4-3 and TRBJ1-1; maybe TRBD1 (6 bases). The CDR3 is 15 residues long. V was pared by 3 bases and J by 2 bases, with 13 bases between. Germline CDR1 reads LGHNA; CDR2 reads YSLEER. CDR3 nucleotides: TGCGCCAGCAGCCAGGACCCGACAGGTAACACTGAAGCTTTCTTT. This codes for CASSQDPTGNTEAFF.

The genes are TRBV29-1 and TRBJ2-1; unclear D gene. The V and J ends lost 7 bases and 7 bases respectively, with 8 bases between them. Germline CDR1 is SQVTM and CDR2 is ANQGSEA. The CDR3 is 10 residues long. In DNA, the CDR3 is TGCAGCGGCGGTCGGAATGAGCAGTTCTTC. Its translation: CSGGRNEQFF.

The table lists this clonotype with many counts. This rearrangement joins TRBV27 to TRBJ1-2, with 7 bases lining up with TRBD1. This CDR3 region has 13 residues. Germline V gives CDR1 MNHEY, CDR2 SMNVEV (reference sequence). V trimming: 7 bases; J trimming: 7 bases; junction bases outside the gene matches: 9. The DNA of the CDR3 is TGTGCCAGCAAACCAGGGGGTGCTTTTGGCTACACCTTC. Amino acid sequence: CASKPGGAFGYTF.

In its sample, this clonotype was seen many times. The rearrangement links TRBV5-6 to TRBJ1-1; D gene unclear. This CDR3 spans 15 amino acids. Germline V gene lookup returns CDR1 SGHDT and CDR2 YYEEEE. Trimming shortened V by 4 bases and J by 2 bases, and 15 bases separated the two germline ends. CDR3 DNA: TGTGCCAGCAGCCACCGAGGATGGGGAAACACTGAAGCTTTCTTT. Residues: CASSHRGWGNTEAFF. The whole variable domain, filled in from reference TRBV5-6 and TRBJ1-1, reads DAGVTQSPTHLIKTRGQQVTLRCSPKSGHDTVSWYQQALGQGPQFIFQYYEEEERQRGNFPDRFSGHQFPNYSSELNVNALLLGDSALYLCASSHRGWGNTEAFFGQGTRLTVV.

V usage is TRBV7-2 and J usage is TRBJ2-7; D unclear. This CDR3 spans 13 amino acids. V lost 5 bases, J lost 3 bases, and 11 bases lay in between. The germline CDR1 and CDR2 sequences are SGHTA and FQGNSA. CDR3 sequence reads: CASSRLRDYEQYV. The CDR3 nucleotides read TGTGCCAGCAGCCGCTTGAGAGACTACGAGCAGTACGTC.

V gene TRBV27 combines with J gene TRBJ2-5, with 8 nucleotides matching TRBD1. Looked up from germline, CDR1 is MNHEY and CDR2 is SMNVEV (reference sequence). Germline trimming cut 5 bases from V and 1 base from J; bases unmatched to any gene: 9. This CDR3 region has 16 residues. CDR3 nucleotide sequence: TGTGCCAGCAGTCCCAGGACAGGGAATGTCCAAGAGACCCAGTACTTC. Protein sequence: CASSPRTGNVQETQYF.

There are many counts of this clonotype. In DNA form, the CDR3 reads TGTGCCAGCAGCCAAGAAAGGGGGCATAACGGAGGCCTCACAGATACGCAGTATTTT. It is translated as CASSQERGHNGGLTDTQYF. This chain connects TRBV4-2 to TRBJ2-3; 7 bases line up with TRBD1. Unmatched junction bases numbered 14, after V lost 0 bases and J lost 2 bases. Germline V lookup: CDR1 LGHNA, CDR2 YNFKEQ. This CDR3 has 19 amino acids.

This clonotype was seen repeatedly, ten times or more. The V call is TRBV12-3 or TRBV12-4, the J call TRBJ2-1; D tentatively reads TRBD1 or TRBD2 (7 bases each). V was trimmed by 4 bases and J by 4 bases, leaving 14 bases between them. The CDR3 extends over 15 amino acids. CDR3: CASSSQGGSYNEQFF. In DNA form, the CDR3 reads TGTGCCAGCAGTTCCCAGGGGGGGAGTTACAATGAGCAGTTCTTC.

This clonotype occurred many times. The CDR3 DNA sequence: TGCGCCAGCAGCCAAGATTTGACTAGCGGGGTCACAGATACGCAGTATTTT. Its translation: CASSQDLTSGVTDTQYF. This rearrangement joins TRBV4-3 to TRBJ2-3; 11 nucleotides agree with TRBD2. V was pared by 0 bases and J by 2 bases, with 4 bases of the junction left unmatched. The CDR3 runs 17 residues. CDR1 and CDR2 from the germline V gene are LGHNA and YSLEER.